The 25 T cell receptor beta chains presented below share a single source sample, sequenced in a study of cytotoxic CD8 clonotypes in ibrutinib-treated CLL. Sequencing was performed with immunoSEQ multiplex PCR; in TCRdb, only in-frame clones are kept and a portion is missing. The sample yields about 270,000 clones, approximately 79% seen once. The source was PBMCs, collected at disease progression, from a patient treated with ibrutinib. The receptor set was obtained from a human donor with chronic lymphocytic leukemia.

The chain carries TRBV4-1 and TRBJ2-3, with TRBD2 as a possible D gene (5 bases). V lost 2 bases and J lost 0, with 6 bases in between. The CDR3 runs 14 residues. Germline CDR1 MGHRA, CDR2 YSYEKL. The CDR3, as DNA: TGCGCCAGCAGCCAACGGGATAGCACAGATACGCAGTATTTT. Protein product: CASSQRDSTDTQYF.

This clone has just one count. The CDR3 protein is CASRPSADTQYF. CDR3 nucleotides: TGTGCCAGCAGACCCAGCGCAGATACGCAGTATTTT. The V and J genes are TRBV6-6 and TRBJ2-3; D not resolved. The V and J ends lost 6 bases and 4 bases respectively, with 8 bases between them. Germline V gene data show CDR1 as MNHNY and CDR2 as SVGAGI (reference sequence). This CDR3 region has 12 residues.

The count of this clone is one. The CDR3 here is CASSPRTANTGELFF. As DNA, the CDR3 is TGTGCCAGCAGCCCACGGACGGCCAACACCGGGGAGCTGTTTTTT. The chain combines TRBV7-9 with TRBJ2-2, with D unresolved. The CDR3 has 15 residues. V dropped 5 bases and J dropped 2 bases, with 12 bases sitting between them. CDR1 and CDR2 (germline): SEHNR, FQNEAQ (reference sequence).

This clone has more than one count but fewer than ten. The rearrangement uses TRBV9 and TRBJ2-7, with TRBD2 matching over 8 bases. The CDR3 runs to 13 residues. V lost 2 bases, J lost 5 bases, and 3 bases stayed unmatched. Germline assignment: CDR1 SGDLS and CDR2 YYNGEE. Here the CDR3 DNA reads TGTGCCAGCAGCGTCGGGGGGGCCGACGAGCAGTACTTC. This sequence encodes CASSVGGADEQYF.

This clone was seen at least ten times. The chain employs TRBV6-6 and TRBJ2-7; D assignment may be TRBD1 or TRBD2 (5 bases each). The CDR3 runs to 16 residues. V gave up 8 bases and J gave up 1 base, with 21 bases separating them. The germline V gene has CDR1 MNHNY and CDR2 SVGAGI (reference sequence). In nucleotides, the CDR3 is TGTGCCAGCTGGTCCGGGACCCTGACTAAGTCCTACGAGCAGTACTTC. Its translation is CASWSGTLTKSYEQYF.

The rearrangement joins TRBV6-5 to TRBJ2-2; D remains ambiguous. The germline gives CDR1 MNHEY, CDR2 SVGAGI. This CDR3 is 14 amino acids long. The V end lost 7 bases, the J end lost 0 bases, and 9 bases lay between the germline ends. CDR3 region: CASTFGPNTGELFF. CDR3 in DNA: TGTGCCAGCACCTTCGGACCGAACACCGGGGAGCTGTTTTTT.

This clone was seen a few times. The chain links TRBV28 to TRBJ1-2, with D possibly matching TRBD1 (5 bases). Trimming left V 6 bases short and J 0 bases short, with 5 bases between. The CDR3 has 12 residues. Germline V lookup: CDR1 MDHEN, CDR2 SYDVKM. The CDR3 spells CASRGPNYGYTF. The CDR3 DNA reads TGTGCCAGCAGGGGGCCTAACTATGGCTACACCTTC.

The chain is built from TRBV4-1 and TRBJ1-1; unclear D gene. CDR1 and CDR2 (germline): MGHRA, YSYEKL. Between the trimmed V and J ends, which lost 0 bases and 1 base, there was a span of 9 bases. This CDR3 spans 15 amino acids. CDR3 region: CASSQDWGGNTEAFF. The CDR3 nucleotides read TGCGCCAGCAGCCAAGATTGGGGAGGGAACACTGAAGCTTTCTTT.

The V call is TRBV19, the J call TRBJ1-1; TRBD1 aligns across 7 bases. Germline values: CDR1 LNHDA, CDR2 SQIVND (reference sequence). V trimming: 4 bases; J trimming: 0 bases; junction bases outside the gene matches: 8. The CDR3 contains 16 residues. CDR3 DNA sequence: TGTGCCAGTAGTAACCCGGGACAGACCGTGAACACTGAAGCTTTCTTT. Translating it yields CASSNPGQTVNTEAFF.

As regards this clone: The junction and the germline gene differ at one end; a read error may be behind it. The CDR3 spells CASSVGTGGAAHNERFF. Here the CDR3 DNA reads TGTGCCAGCAGCGTAGGAACGGGCGGCGCCGCCCACAATGAGCGGTTCTTC. The chain links TRBV9 to TRBJ2-1; D unclear. The CDR3 loop spans 17 amino acids. CDR1 and CDR2 from the germline V gene are SGDLS and YYNGEE.

The chain joins TRBV18 to TRBJ2-6, with unresolved D. The CDR3 runs 15 residues. V was shortened by 0 bases and J by 1 base, with 4 bases between the two germline ends. The germline gives CDR1 KGHSH, CDR2 LQKENI. The CDR3 DNA is TGTGCCAGCTCACCACCACTTTCTGGGGCCAACGTCCTGACTTTC. Amino acid sequence: CASSPPLSGANVLTF.

The chain employs TRBV9 and TRBJ2-3; TRBD1 or TRBD2 may be the D gene (5 bases each). V shed 6 bases and J shed 5 bases, with 19 bases lying between them. The germline V gene encodes CDR1 SGDLS and CDR2 YYNGEE. The CDR3 is made up of 15 amino acids. Written as DNA, the CDR3 is TGTGCCAGCACCCAGTCGGGGACGGGAAGAGATACGCAGTATTTT. Protein product: CASTQSGTGRDTQYF.

The V call is TRBV5-1, the J call TRBJ1-1; 9 bases align to TRBD1. J lost 8 bases, V lost 0 bases, and 2 bases had no gene match. This CDR3 contains 13 residues. Germline assignment: CDR1 SGHRS and CDR2 YFSETQ. For the CDR3, the DNA is TGCGCCAGCAGCTTGGTCGGGACAGGGGAAGCTTTCTTT. This encodes CASSLVGTGEAFF. The variable domain in full, with the rest retrieved from reference TRBV5-1 and TRBJ1-1, is KAGVTQTPRYLIKTRGQQVTLSCSPISGHRSVSWYQQTPGQGLQFLFEYFSETQRNKGNFPGRFSGRQFSNSRSEMNVSTLELGDSALYLCASSLVGTGEAFFGQGTRLTVV.

The rearrangement joins TRBV5-4 to TRBJ2-5; tentatively, D is TRBD2 (6 bases). Germline V gene lookup returns CDR1 SGHNT and CDR2 YYREEE (reference sequence). The CDR3 is 16 amino acids. V gave up 1 base and J gave up 4 bases, with 17 bases separating them. CDR3 protein: CASSLMGLAKTETQYF. The DNA of the CDR3 is TGTGCCAGCAGCTTGATGGGCCTAGCGAAAACAGAGACCCAGTACTTC.

V gene TRBV4-2 combines with J gene TRBJ2-7, with D maybe TRBD2 (7 bases). The CDR3 consists of 15 residues. CDR1 is LGHNA and CDR2 is YNFKEQ in the germline V gene. Trimming pared 3 bases from V and 2 bases from J, leaving 14 bases between. The DNA for the CDR3 is TGTGCCAGCAGCCATATTGCGGGGGCTACCTACGAGCAGTACTTC. The encoded protein is CASSHIAGATYEQYF.

This chain joins TRBV6-6 and TRBJ2-3, with TRBD1 identical over 10 bases. The ends lost 6 bases at V and 9 bases at J; junction bases unmatched: 3. This CDR3 has 12 amino acids. The germline gives CDR1 MNHNY, CDR2 SVGAGI (reference sequence). DNA for the CDR3: TGTGCCAGCAGCCCGGGACAGGGGACGCAGTATTTT. Translation gives CASSPGQGTQYF.

V gene TRBV27 combines with J gene TRBJ2-1; D gene uncertain. From germline, CDR1 is MNHEY and CDR2 SMNVEV (reference sequence). Trimming pared 8 bases from V and 7 bases from J, leaving 9 bases between. The CDR3 sequence is 11 residues long. The CDR3 nucleotides are TGTGCCAGCTGCCGTGGAAATGAGCAGTTCTTC. Protein product: CASCRGNEQFF.

As for this clone: This sample includes further DNA sequences coding for the same CDR3. V is TRBV2 and J is TRBJ2-7; the match to TRBD1 covers 8 bases. CDR3 size: 14 residues. The germline V gene encodes CDR1 SNHLY and CDR2 FYNNEI. J lost 0 bases, V lost 4 bases, and 2 bases had no gene match. The CDR3, as DNA: TGTGCCAGCAGTGGTACAGGGGGCTCCTACGAGCAGTACTTC. Translated, it gives CASSGTGGSYEQYF.

The chain links TRBV5-1 to TRBJ1-2; D gene ambiguous. Per germline, CDR1 SGHRS and CDR2 YFSETQ. This CDR3 spans 14 amino acids. The V end was cut by 5 bases, the J end by 2 bases, with 13 bases between. DNA of the CDR3: TGCGCCAGCAGTATAGGGAAGTCCAACTATGGCTACACCTTC. Translation: CASSIGKSNYGYTF.

This clone was seen just once. The chain carries TRBV15 and TRBJ1-4; maybe TRBD1 (6 bases). Germline assignment: CDR1 LNHNV and CDR2 YYDKDF (reference sequence). V lost 3 bases and J lost 3, with 11 bases in between. The CDR3 has 15 amino acids. The CDR3 coding sequence is TGTGCCACCAGCAGTGGAGGGGGGGCTAATGAAAAACTGTTTTTT. Its protein product is CATSSGGGANEKLFF.

This clone has only a few counts. This chain connects TRBV10-3 to TRBJ1-2; D gene uncertain. Trimming left V 3 bases short and J 1 base short, with 15 bases between. Germline V CDR1 and CDR2: ENHRY, SYGVKD. This CDR3 has 16 amino acids. CDR3 in amino acids: CAISDTRAGDNYGYTF. DNA of the CDR3: TGTGCCATCAGTGATACCCGGGCAGGAGATAACTATGGCTACACCTTC.

The V and J genes are TRBV6-5 and TRBJ2-7, with D possibly TRBD1 on 6 matching bases. The CDR3 runs 16 residues. Germline CDR1 and CDR2: MNHEY and SVGAGI. The V gene lost 3 bases and the J gene lost 3 bases, with 18 bases spanning the gap. The CDR3 loop is CASSYAGWRGGYEQYF. The CDR3 nucleotides read TGTGCCAGCAGTTATGCCGGCTGGAGAGGGGGCTACGAGCAGTACTTC.

The genes are TRBV10-2 and TRBJ2-3, with D unresolved. The V end was cut by 0 bases, the J end by 9 bases, with 19 bases between. The CDR3 has 16 amino acids. In germline, CDR1 is WSHSY, CDR2 SAAADI. CDR3 DNA: TGCGCCAGCAGTGAGTCGACCGGAGTATCATTCAGGACGCAGTATTTT. Translated: CASSESTGVSFRTQYF.

In its sample, this clone was seen a few times. The chain recombines TRBV28 with TRBJ1-2; 8 positions agree with TRBD1. Germline trimming cut 8 bases from V and 9 bases from J; bases unmatched to any gene: 8. The CDR3 runs 12 residues. Germline CDR1 is MDHEN and CDR2 is SYDVKM. The DNA for the CDR3 is TGTGCCAGCTTAACGACAGGGGCGAGCTACACCTTC. Amino acids: CASLTTGASYTF.

V and J are TRBV5-8 and TRBJ1-4; D ambiguous. This CDR3 is built from 16 residues. Trimming pared 3 bases from V and 0 bases from J, leaving 12 bases between. CDR1 SGHTS and CDR2 YDEGEE come from the germline V gene. CDR3 sequence (DNA): TGTGCCAGCAGCTCCCATAGATTGTCAACTAATGAAAAACTGTTTTTT. Amino acid sequence: CASSSHRLSTNEKLFF.